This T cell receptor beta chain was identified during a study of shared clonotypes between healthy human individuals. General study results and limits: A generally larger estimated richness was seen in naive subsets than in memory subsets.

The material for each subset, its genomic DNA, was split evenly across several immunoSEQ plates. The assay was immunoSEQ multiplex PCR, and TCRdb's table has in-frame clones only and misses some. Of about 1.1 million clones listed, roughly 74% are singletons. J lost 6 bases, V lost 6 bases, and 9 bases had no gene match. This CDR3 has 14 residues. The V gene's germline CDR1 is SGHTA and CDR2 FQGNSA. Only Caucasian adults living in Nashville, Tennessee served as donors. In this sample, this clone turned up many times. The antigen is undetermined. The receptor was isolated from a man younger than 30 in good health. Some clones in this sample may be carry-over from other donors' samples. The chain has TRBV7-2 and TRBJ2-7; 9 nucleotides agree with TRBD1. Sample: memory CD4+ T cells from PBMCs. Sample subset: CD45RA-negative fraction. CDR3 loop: CASRSGGQGSEQYF. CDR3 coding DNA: TGTGCCAGCAGATCCGGGGGACAGGGTAGCGAGCAGTACTTC.